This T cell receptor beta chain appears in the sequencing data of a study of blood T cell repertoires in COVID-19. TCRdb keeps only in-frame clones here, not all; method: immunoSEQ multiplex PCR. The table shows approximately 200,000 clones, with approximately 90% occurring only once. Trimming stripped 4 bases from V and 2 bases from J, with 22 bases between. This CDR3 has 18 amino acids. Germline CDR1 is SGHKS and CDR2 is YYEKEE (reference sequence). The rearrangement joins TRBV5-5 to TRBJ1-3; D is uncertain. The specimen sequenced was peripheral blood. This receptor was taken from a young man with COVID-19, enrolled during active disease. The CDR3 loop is CASSPLGEGSLAGNTIYF. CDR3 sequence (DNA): TGTGCCAGCAGCCCGTTAGGAGAGGGCTCGCTGGCTGGAAACACCATATATTTT.